This TCR beta chain was captured in a study of T cell changes during pregnancy in multiple sclerosis. Using immunoSEQ multiplex PCR, the repertoire was profiled, and TCRdb retains in-frame clones only, with some absent. The repertoire holds tens of thousands of clones, with more than 70% as singletons. CDR1 SNHLY and CDR2 FYNNEI come from the germline V gene. This CDR3 is built from 17 residues. The ends lost 8 bases at V and 4 bases at J; junction bases unmatched: 12. The chain employs TRBV2 and TRBJ2-2; 11 nucleotides agree with TRBD1. The material sequenced was CD8+ T cells from peripheral blood mononuclear cells, taken after pregnancy. The receptor's source is a female donor in good health, enrolled as a control in a pregnancy study. DNA of the CDR3: TGTGCCAGCTGTCCGGGACAGGGGGTCTCGGGCACCGGGGAGCTGTTTTTT. This sequence encodes CASCPGQGVSGTGELFF. Combining the CDR3 with reference TRBV2 and TRBJ2-2 gives the whole variable domain EPEVTQTPSHQVTQMGQEVILRCVPISNHLYFYWYRQILGQKVEFLVSFYNNEISEKSEIFDDQFSVERPDGSNFTLKIRSTKLEDSAMYFCASCPGQGVSGTGELFFGEGSRLTVL.